The 22 T cell receptor beta chains below come from one sample, sequenced in a study of blood T cell repertoires in COVID-19. The protocol was immunoSEQ multiplex PCR, while the TCRdb copy is restricted to in-frame clones and leaves out a portion. The table includes some 320,000 clones, over 75% detected once. Specimen: peripheral blood. Receptors were obtained from a human donor in a cohort sampled during active COVID-19.

This chain links TRBV3-1 (or the pseudogene TRBV3-2) with TRBJ2-7; D may be TRBD2 (6 bases). This CDR3 has 12 residues. V gave up 4 bases and J gave up 5 bases, with 9 bases separating them. Germline-derived CDR1 and CDR2 are LGHDT and YNNKEL (reference sequence). The DNA of the CDR3 is TGTGCCAGCAGCCCCGGGGGAGACGAGCAGTACTTC. Translated, it gives CASSPGGDEQYF.

The chain is built from TRBV29-1 and TRBJ2-2; D gene ambiguous. The germline gives CDR1 SQVTM, CDR2 ANQGSEA. V shed 1 base and J shed 0 bases, with 6 bases lying between them. CDR3 length: 14 amino acids. The chain's CDR3 is CSVEGHTNTGELFF. For the CDR3, the DNA is TGCAGCGTTGAAGGACATACGAACACCGGGGAGCTGTTTTTT.

The rearrangement links TRBV5-4 to TRBJ2-1; TRBD2 matches at 9 bases. Germline CDR1 is SGHNT and CDR2 is YYREEE (reference sequence). The CDR3 totals 15 residues. The ends lost 5 bases at V and 8 bases at J; junction bases unmatched: 11. CDR3 nucleotide sequence: TGTGCCAGCAGACCCGGGCTAGCGGGGAAGGATGAGCAGTTCTTC. It encodes CASRPGLAGKDEQFF.

The sample holds many counts of this clone. This chain uses TRBV19 with TRBJ1-4; D might be TRBD1 (5 bases). CDR3 size: 13 residues. Trimming cost V 3 bases and J 6 bases, with 8 bases left between them. Germline values: CDR1 LNHDA, CDR2 SQIVND (reference sequence). The CDR3 DNA is TGTGCCAGTAGTATGGCAGGGTATGAAAAACTGTTTTTT. Its translation: CASSMAGYEKLFF.

V usage is TRBV6-5 and J usage is TRBJ1-3; 8 nucleotides match TRBD1. With V trimmed by 5 bases and J by 4 bases, 7 bases remained unmatched. The germline gives CDR1 MNHEY, CDR2 SVGAGI. The CDR3 is 15 residues long. CDR3 nucleotide sequence: TGTGCCAGCAGTCGAGGACAGGGAACGGGAAACACCATATATTTT. It specifies CASSRGQGTGNTIYF.

This chain links TRBV7-9 with TRBJ1-2; D possibly corresponds to TRBD1 (6 bases). Between the trimmed V and J ends, which lost 1 base and 7 bases, there was a span of 16 bases. Germline V CDR1 and CDR2: SEHNR, FQNEAQ (reference sequence). The CDR3 sequence is 15 residues long. This CDR3 is CASSLEGGFLGGYTF. CDR3 sequence (DNA): TGTGCCAGCAGCTTAGAGGGGGGGTTCCTCGGTGGCTACACCTTC. Full variable domain (remainder filled in from reference TRBV7-9 and TRBJ1-2): DTGVSQNPRHKITKRGQNVTFRCDPISEHNRLYWYRQTLGQGPEFLTYFQNEAQLEKSRLLSDRFSAERPKGSFSTLEIQRTEQGDSAMYLCASSLEGGFLGGYTFGSGTRLTVV.

The J gene is TRBJ2-4, the V gene TRBV3-1 (or the pseudogene TRBV3-2); D might be TRBD2 (5 bases). Per the germline V gene, CDR1 is LGHDT and CDR2 is YNNKEL (reference sequence). CDR3 size: 15 residues. V lost 0 bases to trimming and J lost 6 bases, with 12 bases between them. The CDR3 DNA reads TGTGCCAGCAGCCAAGATATGGCTAGCAGAAACATTCAGTACTTC. Translated: CASSQDMASRNIQYF.

V is TRBV9 and J is TRBJ1-3, with 8 nucleotides matching TRBD1. Germline V lookup: CDR1 SGDLS, CDR2 YYNGEE. The CDR3 is made up of 17 amino acids. Trimming at V came to 1 base and at J to 1 base, leaving 7 bases not matched to a gene. CDR3 coding DNA: TGTGCCAGCAGCGTAAGGGGGGGACAGGCGTCTGGAAACACCATATATTTT. Amino acid sequence: CASSVRGGQASGNTIYF.

This chain connects TRBV19 to TRBJ2-7; perhaps TRBD1 as D (6 bases). Deletions cut 1 base from V and 3 bases from J, with 10 bases between. The CDR3 is 14 amino acids. CDR1 and CDR2 from the germline V gene are LNHDA and SQIVND (reference sequence). CDR3 protein: CASSIAEDSYEQYF. As DNA, the CDR3 is TGTGCCAGTAGTATAGCCGAGGACAGCTACGAGCAGTACTTC.

The chain joins TRBV10-3 to TRBJ2-7; 13 bases match TRBD2. From germline, CDR1 is ENHRY and CDR2 SYGVKD. The CDR3 has 14 amino acids. V lost 6 bases and J lost 4; bases outside the gene matches: 3. CDR3 region: CAIRPGLAGYEQYF. For the CDR3, the DNA is TGTGCCATCAGACCGGGACTAGCGGGGTACGAGCAGTACTTC.

This clone was seen a handful of times. V is TRBV12-3 or TRBV12-4 and J is TRBJ1-6, with 8 bases identical to TRBD1. Losses at the gene ends were 7 bases for V and 7 bases for J; bases not matched to a gene: 3. This CDR3 is 13 amino acids long. The CDR3 DNA reads as TGTGCCAGCAAAAGGACAGGGAATTCACCCCTCCACTTT. It translates to CASKRTGNSPLHF.

The J gene is TRBJ2-7, the V gene TRBV5-1; TRBD2 agrees at 8 bases. J lost 0 bases, V lost 6 bases, and 5 bases had no gene match. The CDR3 sequence is 14 residues long. Germline CDR1 is SGHRS and CDR2 is YFSETQ. CDR3 nucleotide sequence: TGCGCCAGCACCCCCGCGGGGGGCTCCTACGAGCAGTACTTC. Translation: CASTPAGGSYEQYF.

This clone was recorded only once. The CDR3 sequence: CASSLETGNREQFF. In DNA, the CDR3 is TGTGCCAGCAGCTTAGAAACAGGGAACCGGGAGCAGTTCTTC. The chain combines TRBV11-3 with TRBJ2-1; maybe TRBD1 (6 bases). Germline V gene sequence: CDR1 SGHNT, CDR2 YENEEA. V lost 0 bases and J lost 10, with 13 bases in between. This CDR3 has 14 amino acids.

The rearrangement links TRBV19 to TRBJ1-1; TRBD1 might be the D (6 bases). The CDR3 consists of 15 residues. The V gene lost 4 bases and the J gene lost 8 bases, with 20 bases spanning the gap. Germline lookup yields CDR1 LNHDA and CDR2 SQIVND (reference sequence). The CDR3 DNA is TGTGCCAGTAGTAGCAGGGGCCGTGGGGATATAGAAGCTTTCTTT. Protein: CASSSRGRGDIEAFF. The whole variable domain, remainder taken from reference TRBV19 and TRBJ1-1, is DGGITQSPKYLFRKEGQNVTLSCEQNLNHDAMYWYRQDPGQGLRLIYYSQIVNDFQKGDIAEGYSVSREKKESFPLTVTSAQKNPTAFYLCASSSRGRGDIEAFFGQGTRLTVV.

This chain uses TRBV2 with TRBJ1-6; D is undetermined. Germline loops: CDR1 SNHLY, CDR2 FYNNEI. The CDR3 sequence is 14 residues long. Trimming took off 7 bases at V and 0 bases at J, with 7 bases between the two ends. This CDR3 is CASISYSYNSPLHF. The CDR3 DNA is TGTGCCAGCATAAGCTACTCCTATAATTCACCCCTCCACTTT.

The chain carries TRBV5-4 and TRBJ1-2; D unresolved. Germline V gives CDR1 SGHNT, CDR2 YYREEE (reference sequence). The CDR3 spans 13 residues. V was shortened by 1 base and J by 0 bases, with 4 bases between the two germline ends. For the CDR3, the DNA is TGTGCCAGCAGCTTGAACACTAACTATGGCTACACCTTC. The encoded protein is CASSLNTNYGYTF.

This clone showed up just a few times. The rearrangement uses TRBV6-5 and TRBJ1-2, with unresolved D. V gave up 0 bases and J gave up 7 bases, with 12 bases separating them. Germline V gives CDR1 MNHEY, CDR2 SVGAGI. The CDR3 consists of 14 residues. The CDR3 DNA sequence: TGTGCCAGCAGTTACTCCTCAGGAAAGAGTGGCTACACCTTC. Protein product: CASSYSSGKSGYTF.

The rearrangement links TRBV19 to TRBJ1-2; no clear D. Trimming removed 3 bases at V and 4 bases at J, with 18 bases between. Germline V CDR1 and CDR2: LNHDA, SQIVND (reference sequence). This CDR3 is 16 amino acids long. The CDR3 region is CASSIKVGDSLYGYTF. Written as DNA, the CDR3 is TGTGCCAGTAGTATTAAGGTTGGCGACTCTCTCTATGGCTACACCTTC.

The chain employs TRBV7-9 and TRBJ1-1, with unresolved D. Between the trimmed V and J ends, which lost 7 bases and 0 bases, there was a span of 6 bases. Germline CDR1 and CDR2: SEHNR and FQNEAQ (reference sequence). The CDR3 runs to 12 residues. CDR3 DNA sequence: TGTGCCAGCAAGAGGGTGAACACTGAAGCTTTCTTT. Residues: CASKRVNTEAFF.

This clone was seen once. The CDR3 loop is CASSQHQGRAGELFF. CDR3 bases: TGTGCCAGCAGCCAACACCAGGGGCGGGCCGGGGAGCTGTTTTTT. The rearrangement uses TRBV3-1 (or the pseudogene TRBV3-2) and TRBJ2-2; weak D call: TRBD1 (6 bases). Germline lookup yields CDR1 LGHDT and CDR2 YNNKEL (reference sequence). The V gene lost 2 bases and the J gene lost 6 bases, with 13 bases spanning the gap. This CDR3 comprises 15 residues.

The genes are TRBV12-3 or TRBV12-4 and TRBJ1-6; possible D gene TRBD1, 5 bases. CDR3 length: 13 amino acids. Trimming took 4 bases from V and 10 from J, leaving 11 bases between them. CDR3 residues: CASSSAGGSPLHF. DNA of the CDR3: TGTGCCAGCAGTTCCGCCGGGGGGTCACCCCTCCACTTT.

The V gene is TRBV5-1, the J gene TRBJ2-1; D perhaps matches TRBD2 (6 bases). The ends were cut back, 0 bases at V and 7 bases at J, with 14 bases in the middle. This CDR3 has 15 residues. Germline values: CDR1 SGHRS, CDR2 YFSETQ. The CDR3 protein is CASSLARDFLNEQFF. The CDR3 nucleotides read TGCGCCAGCAGCTTGGCCCGGGACTTCCTTAATGAGCAGTTCTTC.